This is a list of T cell receptor beta chains from one sample in a study of CD8 T cells in ankylosing spondylitis. TCRdb reanalysed the 5' RACE reads using MiXCR and keeps one entry per CDR3 protein. The sample contains about 360,000 distinct CDR3 sequences, roughly 20% of which appear only once. Sequencing was performed on blood, either unsorted or a sorted T cell fraction (not recorded which). The receptors come from a male donor with ankylosing spondylitis or in good health (not recorded which). The CDR3 runs from the conserved cysteine through the conserved F or W. The D gene is left open where the match is weak. Expanded clones are given a class, and other clones once, few, many or no size at all.

j_gene | v_gene | d_gene | abundance | CDR3nt | CDR3aa
TRBJ2-5 | TRBV12-3/TRBV12-4 | NA | NA | TGTGCCAGCAGTGGGGGGGCAGGGAAAGAGACCCAGTACTTC | CASSGGAGKETQYF
TRBJ2-5 | TRBV9 | TRBD2 | few | TGTGCCAGCAGCGTAGGGCTAGCGGGGGAAGAGACCCAGTACTTC | CASSVGLAGEETQYF
TRBJ2-5 | TRBV20-1 | TRBD2 | few | TGCAGTGCTAGAGATTATCGACTAGCGATACAAGAGACCCAGTACTTC | CSARDYRLAIQETQYF
TRBJ2-6 | TRBV12-3/TRBV12-4 | TRBD1 | few | TGTGCCAGCACCCTGACAGGGCCAGGGGCCAACGTCCTGACTTTC | CASTLTGPGANVLTF
TRBJ1-4 | TRBV12-3/TRBV12-4 | NA | NA | TGTGCCGGCAGGGGAGGGCTTGGCGCCGAAAAACTGTTTTTT | CAGRGGLGAEKLFF
TRBJ2-2 | TRBV11-2 | TRBD2 | few | TGTGCCAGCAGGTATACTAGCGGTAACACCGGGGAGCTGTTTTTT | CASRYTSGNTGELFF
TRBJ2-3 | TRBV20-1 | NA | NA | TGCAGTGCCGCCCTAGTTGATACGCAGTATTTT | CSAALVDTQYF
TRBJ2-3 | TRBV12-3/TRBV12-4 | NA | few | TGTGCCACCCGCGTAGACGCAGGCGGTATCACAGATACGCAGTATTTT | CATRVDAGGITDTQYF
TRBJ2-7 | TRBV7-8 | NA | few | TGTGCCAGCAGCTTAGCGCTTAGGGGAACCTACGAGCAGTACTTC | CASSLALRGTYEQYF
TRBJ2-7 | TRBV27 | NA | NA | TGTGCCAGCAGTCCCACAAGGTTCTACGGCGTCGAGCAGTACTTC | CASSPTRFYGVEQYF
TRBJ2-5 | TRBV29-1 | NA | NA | TGCAGCGTCCCTCCCGATCCGTGGGAGACCCAGTACTTC | CSVPPDPWETQYF
TRBJ2-2 | TRBV11-2 | NA | few | TGTGCCAGCAGCTTACAGCCGAACACCGGGGAGCTGTTTTTT | CASSLQPNTGELFF
TRBJ2-3 | TRBV20-1 | NA | NA | TGCAGTGCTAGAGATCTGTCCAGGGGTGTCGATACGCAGTATTTT | CSARDLSRGVDTQYF
TRBJ2-3 | TRBV6-1 | NA | NA | TGTGCCAGCAGTGAACCGTCGAGCGGAACTAGCACAGATACGCAGTATTTT | CASSEPSSGTSTDTQYF
TRBJ2-4 | TRBV20-1 | TRBD1 | NA | TGCAGTGCCCCCCCCAGGGGGCGGGGATACATTCAGTACTTC | CSAPPRGRGYIQYF
TRBJ2-5 | TRBV5-6 | TRBD2 | NA | TGTGCCAGCAGCCTCTCTAGCGGGGGCCCCTGGGAGACCCAGTACTTC | CASSLSSGGPWETQYF
TRBJ2-5 | TRBV29-1 | TRBD1 | few | TGCAGCGTTCGACAGGGCTTGCTGGAGACCCAGTACTTC | CSVRQGLLETQYF
TRBJ2-5 | TRBV6-1 | TRBD1 | NA | TGTGCCAGCAGGGGATCGTTAATTGGGACAGGGGATTCCCAAGAGACCCAGTACTTC | CASRGSLIGTGDSQETQYF
TRBJ1-2 | TRBV4-2 | NA | NA | TGTGCCAGCAGCCAAGATCCTAATCCCTACGGCTACACCTTC | CASSQDPNPYGYTF
TRBJ2-1 | TRBV5-5 | NA | NA | TGTGCCAGCAGCCCAAACCAGGGTTTCTGGGATGAGCAGTTCTTC | CASSPNQGFWDEQFF
TRBJ2-7 | TRBV4-1 | TRBD1 | few | TGCGCCAGCAGCCATCACAGGGGGCCGAACTACGAGCAGTACTTC | CASSHHRGPNYEQYF
TRBJ2-7 | TRBV12-3/TRBV12-4 | NA | NA | TGTGCCAGCAGTCTCCCCGAGGGGGTGATCCACGAGCAGTACTTC | CASSLPEGVIHEQYF